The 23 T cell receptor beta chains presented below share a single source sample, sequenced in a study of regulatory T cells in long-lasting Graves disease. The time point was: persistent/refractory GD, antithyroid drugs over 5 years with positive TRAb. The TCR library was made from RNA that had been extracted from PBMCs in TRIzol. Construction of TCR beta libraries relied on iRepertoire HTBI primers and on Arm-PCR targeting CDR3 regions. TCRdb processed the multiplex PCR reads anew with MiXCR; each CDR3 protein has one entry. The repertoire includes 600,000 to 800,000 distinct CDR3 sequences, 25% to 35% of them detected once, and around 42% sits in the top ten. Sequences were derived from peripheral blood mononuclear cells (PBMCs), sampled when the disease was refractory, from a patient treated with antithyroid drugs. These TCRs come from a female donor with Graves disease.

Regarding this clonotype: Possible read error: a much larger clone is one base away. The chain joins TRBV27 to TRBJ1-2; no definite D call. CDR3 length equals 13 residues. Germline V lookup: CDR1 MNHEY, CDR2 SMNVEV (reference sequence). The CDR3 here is CASSSRAQYGHTF. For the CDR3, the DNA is TGTGCCAGCAGTTCCCGGGCGCAGTATGGCCACACCTTC.

The CDR3 reads CSALPLGTAANNQPQHF. CDR3 sequence (DNA): TGCAGTGCCCTCCCATTGGGGACTGCGGCCAATAATCAGCCCCAGCATTTT. This chain links TRBV20-1 with TRBJ1-5, with TRBD1 as a possible D gene (5 bases). The V end was cut by 6 bases, the J end by 4 bases, with 25 bases between. The germline gives CDR1 DFQATT, CDR2 SNEGSKA (reference sequence). CDR3 length equals 17 residues.

The CDR3 DNA sequence: TGTGCCAGCGCTAGAGGAGGGCTGAAAAACATTCAGTACTTC. Translated, it gives CASARGGLKNIQYF. This chain uses TRBV5-5 with TRBJ2-4; TRBD2 might be the D (6 bases). In germline, CDR1 is SGHKS, CDR2 YYEKEE (reference sequence). The V end lost 7 bases, the J end lost 4 bases, and 15 bases lay between the germline ends. CDR3 length: 14 residues.

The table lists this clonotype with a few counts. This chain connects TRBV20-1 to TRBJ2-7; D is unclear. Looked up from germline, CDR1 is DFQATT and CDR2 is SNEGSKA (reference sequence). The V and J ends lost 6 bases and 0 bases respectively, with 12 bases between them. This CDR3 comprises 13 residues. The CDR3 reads CSANSGYSYEQYF. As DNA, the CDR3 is TGCAGTGCAAACTCGGGCTACTCCTACGAGCAGTACTTC.

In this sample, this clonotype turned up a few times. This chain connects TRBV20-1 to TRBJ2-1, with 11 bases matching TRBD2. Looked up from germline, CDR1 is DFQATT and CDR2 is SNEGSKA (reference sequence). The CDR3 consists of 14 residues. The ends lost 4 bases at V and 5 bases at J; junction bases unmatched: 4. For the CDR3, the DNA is TGCAGTGCTACTAGCGGGAGGTGGAACAATGAGCAGTTCTTC. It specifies CSATSGRWNNEQFF.

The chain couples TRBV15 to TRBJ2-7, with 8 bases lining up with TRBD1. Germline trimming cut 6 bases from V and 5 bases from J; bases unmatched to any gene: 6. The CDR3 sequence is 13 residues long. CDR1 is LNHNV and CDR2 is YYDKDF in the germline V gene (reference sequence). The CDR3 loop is CATRAGGENEQYF. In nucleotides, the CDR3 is TGTGCCACCAGAGCAGGGGGCGAAAACGAGCAGTACTTC.

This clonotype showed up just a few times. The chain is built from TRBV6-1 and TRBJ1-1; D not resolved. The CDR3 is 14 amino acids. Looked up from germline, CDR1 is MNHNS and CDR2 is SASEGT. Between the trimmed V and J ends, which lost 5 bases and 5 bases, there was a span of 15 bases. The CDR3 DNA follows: TGTGCCAGCAGTCTAGCTGCATGGAGGACTGAAGCTTTCTTT. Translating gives CASSLAAWRTEAFF.

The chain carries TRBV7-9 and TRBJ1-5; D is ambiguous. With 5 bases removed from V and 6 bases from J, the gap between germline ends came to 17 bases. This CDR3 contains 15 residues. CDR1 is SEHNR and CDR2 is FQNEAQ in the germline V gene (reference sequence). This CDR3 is CASSPEHQVGQPQHF. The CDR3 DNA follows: TGTGCCAGCAGCCCAGAACATCAGGTGGGTCAGCCCCAGCATTTT.

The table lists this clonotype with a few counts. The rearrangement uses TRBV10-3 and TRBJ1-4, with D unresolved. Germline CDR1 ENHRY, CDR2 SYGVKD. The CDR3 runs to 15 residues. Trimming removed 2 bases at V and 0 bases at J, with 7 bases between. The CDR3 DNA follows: TGTGCCATCAGTGAGACGGCAGCAACTAATGAAAAACTGTTTTTT. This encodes CAISETAATNEKLFF.

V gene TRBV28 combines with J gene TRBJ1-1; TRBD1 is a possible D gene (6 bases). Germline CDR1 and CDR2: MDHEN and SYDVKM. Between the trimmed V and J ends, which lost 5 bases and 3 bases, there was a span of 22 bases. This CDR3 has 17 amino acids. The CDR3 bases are TGTGCCAGCAGTCCGGCCCAGGGGATAGGTTTGGACACTGAAGCTTTCTTT. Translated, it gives CASSPAQGIGLDTEAFF.

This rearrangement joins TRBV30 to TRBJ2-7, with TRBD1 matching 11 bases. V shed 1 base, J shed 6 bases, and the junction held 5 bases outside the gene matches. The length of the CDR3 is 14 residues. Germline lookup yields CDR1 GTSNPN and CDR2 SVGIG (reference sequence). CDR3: CAWSAGQGAGEQYF. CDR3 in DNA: TGTGCCTGGAGTGCCGGACAGGGGGCTGGCGAGCAGTACTTC.

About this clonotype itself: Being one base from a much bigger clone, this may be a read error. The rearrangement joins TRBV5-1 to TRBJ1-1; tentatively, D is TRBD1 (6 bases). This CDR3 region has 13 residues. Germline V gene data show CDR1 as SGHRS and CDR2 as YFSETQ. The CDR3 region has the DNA TGCGCCAGCAACAGGGAGGGAGTGACTGGAGCTTTCTTT. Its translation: CASNREGVTGAFF.

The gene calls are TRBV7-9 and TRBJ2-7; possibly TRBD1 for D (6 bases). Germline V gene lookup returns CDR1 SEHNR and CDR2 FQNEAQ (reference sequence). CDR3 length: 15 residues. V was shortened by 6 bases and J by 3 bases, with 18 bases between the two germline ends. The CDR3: CASRVEQGSFYEQYF. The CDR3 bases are TGTGCCAGCAGGGTCGAACAGGGATCGTTCTACGAGCAGTACTTC.

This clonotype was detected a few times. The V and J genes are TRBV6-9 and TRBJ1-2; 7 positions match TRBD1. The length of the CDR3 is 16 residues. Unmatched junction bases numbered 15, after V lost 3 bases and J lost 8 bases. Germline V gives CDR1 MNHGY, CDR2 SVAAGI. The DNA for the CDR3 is TGTGCCAGCAGTTACTCCACTCAGAGGGGGCGCAGAGGCTACACCTTC. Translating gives CASSYSTQRGRRGYTF.

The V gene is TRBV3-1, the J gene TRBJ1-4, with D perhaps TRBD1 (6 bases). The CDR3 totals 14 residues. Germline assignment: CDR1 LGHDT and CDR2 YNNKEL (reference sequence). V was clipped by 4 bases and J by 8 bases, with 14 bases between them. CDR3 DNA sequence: TGTGCCAGCAGCCTCCGACAGGTGGGGGAAAAACTGTTTTTT. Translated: CASSLRQVGEKLFF.

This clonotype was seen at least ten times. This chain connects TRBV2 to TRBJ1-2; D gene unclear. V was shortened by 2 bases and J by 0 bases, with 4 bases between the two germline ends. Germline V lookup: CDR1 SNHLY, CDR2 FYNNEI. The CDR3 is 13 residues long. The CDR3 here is CASSERPNYGYTF. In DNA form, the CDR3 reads TGTGCCAGCAGTGAACGTCCTAACTATGGCTACACCTTC.

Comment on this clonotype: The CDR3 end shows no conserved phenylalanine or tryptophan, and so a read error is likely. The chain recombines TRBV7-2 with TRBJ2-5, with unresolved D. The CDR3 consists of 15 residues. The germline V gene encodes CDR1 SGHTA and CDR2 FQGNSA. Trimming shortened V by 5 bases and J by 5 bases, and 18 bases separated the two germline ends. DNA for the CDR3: TGTGCCAGCAGCCCCCGGCCTGGGCTGCGGGAGACCCAGTACTCC. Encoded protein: CASSPRPGLRETQYS.

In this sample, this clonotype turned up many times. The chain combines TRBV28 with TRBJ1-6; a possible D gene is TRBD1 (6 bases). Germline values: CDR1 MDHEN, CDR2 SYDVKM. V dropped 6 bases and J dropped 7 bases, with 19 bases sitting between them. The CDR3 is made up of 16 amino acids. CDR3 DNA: TGTGCCAGCAGGGTACAGGGAGAAGGAGAAAATTCACCCCTCCACTTT. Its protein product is CASRVQGEGENSPLHF.

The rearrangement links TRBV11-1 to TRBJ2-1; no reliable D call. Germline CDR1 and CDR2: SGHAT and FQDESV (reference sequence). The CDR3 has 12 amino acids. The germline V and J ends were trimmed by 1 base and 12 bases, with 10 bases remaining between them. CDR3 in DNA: TGTGCCAGCAGCTTAGAGGTTTGGGTGCAGTTCTTC. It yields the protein CASSLEVWVQFF.

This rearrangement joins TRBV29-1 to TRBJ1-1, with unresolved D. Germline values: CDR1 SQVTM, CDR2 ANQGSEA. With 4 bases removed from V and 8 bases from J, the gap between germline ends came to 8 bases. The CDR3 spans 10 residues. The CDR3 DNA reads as TGCAGCGTTGTAACCCAAGAAGCTTTCTTT. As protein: CSVVTQEAFF.

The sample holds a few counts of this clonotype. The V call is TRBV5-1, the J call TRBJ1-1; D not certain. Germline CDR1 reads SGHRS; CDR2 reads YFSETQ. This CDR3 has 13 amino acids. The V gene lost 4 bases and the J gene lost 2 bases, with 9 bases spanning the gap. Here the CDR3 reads CASSTWGNTEAFF. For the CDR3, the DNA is TGCGCCAGCAGCACATGGGGTAACACTGAAGCTTTCTTT.

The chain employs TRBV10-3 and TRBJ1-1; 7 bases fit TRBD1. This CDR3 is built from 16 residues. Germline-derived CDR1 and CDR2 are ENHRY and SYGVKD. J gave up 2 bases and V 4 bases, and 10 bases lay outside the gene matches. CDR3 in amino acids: CAISGRQGRGNTEAFF. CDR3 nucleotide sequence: TGTGCCATCAGTGGTAGACAGGGCCGGGGAAACACTGAAGCTTTCTTT.

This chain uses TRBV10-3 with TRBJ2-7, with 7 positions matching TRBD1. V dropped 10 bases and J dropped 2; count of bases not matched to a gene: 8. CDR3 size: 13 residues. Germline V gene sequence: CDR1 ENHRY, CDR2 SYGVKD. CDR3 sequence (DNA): TGTGCCACCGGTACAGGGGTGACCTACGAGCAGTACTTC. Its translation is CATGTGVTYEQYF.